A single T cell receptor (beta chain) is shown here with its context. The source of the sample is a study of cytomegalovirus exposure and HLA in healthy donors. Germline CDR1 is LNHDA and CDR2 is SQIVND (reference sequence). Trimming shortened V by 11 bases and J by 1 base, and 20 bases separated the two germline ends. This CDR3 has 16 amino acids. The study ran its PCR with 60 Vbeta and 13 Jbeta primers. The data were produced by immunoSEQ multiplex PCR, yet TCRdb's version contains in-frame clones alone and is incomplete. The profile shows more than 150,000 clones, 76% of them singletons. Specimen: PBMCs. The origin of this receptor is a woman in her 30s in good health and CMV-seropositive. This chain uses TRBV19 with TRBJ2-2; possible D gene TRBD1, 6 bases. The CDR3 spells CASSPGHTKNTGELFF. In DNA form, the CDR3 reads TGTGCCTCCTCCCCGGGACATACGAAGAACACCGGGGAGCTGTTTTTT.